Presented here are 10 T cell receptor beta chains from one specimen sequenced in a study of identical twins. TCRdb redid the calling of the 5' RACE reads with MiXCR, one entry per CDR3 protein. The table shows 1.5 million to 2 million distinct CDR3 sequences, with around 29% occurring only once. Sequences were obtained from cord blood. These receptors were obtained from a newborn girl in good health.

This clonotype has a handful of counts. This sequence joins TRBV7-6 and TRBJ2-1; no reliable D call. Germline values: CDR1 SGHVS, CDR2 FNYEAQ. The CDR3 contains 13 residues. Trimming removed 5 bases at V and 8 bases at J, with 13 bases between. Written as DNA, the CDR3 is TGTGCCAGCAGCGCTACGGGTATGCATGAGCAGTTCTTC. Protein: CASSATGMHEQFF.

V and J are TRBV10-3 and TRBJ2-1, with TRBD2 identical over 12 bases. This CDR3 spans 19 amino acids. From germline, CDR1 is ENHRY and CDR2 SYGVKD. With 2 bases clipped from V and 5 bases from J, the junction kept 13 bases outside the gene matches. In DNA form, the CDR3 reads TGTGCCATCAGTGAGCCCGGAAATCTAGCGGGGGGGACAGACAATGAGCAGTTCTTC. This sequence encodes CAISEPGNLAGGTDNEQFF.

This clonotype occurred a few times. The CDR3 DNA reads as TGCGCCAGCAGCTTGGAGGTGGGGGCGAATACGCAGTATTTT. Translating it yields CASSLEVGANTQYF. The gene calls are TRBV5-1 and TRBJ2-3; possibly TRBD1 for D (6 bases). There are 14 residues in the CDR3. CDR1 is SGHRS and CDR2 is YFSETQ in the germline V gene. The V gene lost 0 bases and the J gene lost 7 bases, with 12 bases spanning the gap.

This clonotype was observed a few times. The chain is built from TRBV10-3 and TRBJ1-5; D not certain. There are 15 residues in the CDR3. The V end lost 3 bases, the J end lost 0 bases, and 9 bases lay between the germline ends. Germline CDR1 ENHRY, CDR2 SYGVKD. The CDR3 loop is CAISDHGISNQPQHF. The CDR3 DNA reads TGTGCCATCAGTGACCACGGGATTAGCAATCAGCCCCAGCATTTT.

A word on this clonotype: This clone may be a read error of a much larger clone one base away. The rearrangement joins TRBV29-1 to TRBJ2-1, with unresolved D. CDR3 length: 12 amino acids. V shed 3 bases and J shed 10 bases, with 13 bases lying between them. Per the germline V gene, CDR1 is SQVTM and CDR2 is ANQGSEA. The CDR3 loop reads CSVEALNYEQFF. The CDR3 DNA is TGCAGCGTTGAGGCCTTAAACTACGAGCAGTTCTTC.

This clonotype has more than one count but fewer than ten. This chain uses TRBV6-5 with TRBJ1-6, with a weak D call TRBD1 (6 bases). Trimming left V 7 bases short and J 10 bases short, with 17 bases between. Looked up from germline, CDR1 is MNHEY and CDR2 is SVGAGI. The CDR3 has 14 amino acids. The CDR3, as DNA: TGTGCCAGCACCGACCCAGGGGTCAGGTCACCCCTCCACTTT. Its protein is CASTDPGVRSPLHF.

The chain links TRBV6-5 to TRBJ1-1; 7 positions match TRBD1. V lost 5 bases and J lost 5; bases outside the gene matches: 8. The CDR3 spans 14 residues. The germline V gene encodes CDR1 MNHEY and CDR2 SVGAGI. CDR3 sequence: CASSRQTGRTEAFF. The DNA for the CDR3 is TGTGCCAGCAGTAGACAGACAGGGAGAACTGAAGCTTTCTTT.

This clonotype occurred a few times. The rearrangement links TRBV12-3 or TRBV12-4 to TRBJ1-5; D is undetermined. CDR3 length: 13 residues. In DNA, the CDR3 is TGTGCGTGCCAGCAGTTTGGTAGTCAGCCCCAGCATTTT. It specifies CACQQFGSQPQHF.

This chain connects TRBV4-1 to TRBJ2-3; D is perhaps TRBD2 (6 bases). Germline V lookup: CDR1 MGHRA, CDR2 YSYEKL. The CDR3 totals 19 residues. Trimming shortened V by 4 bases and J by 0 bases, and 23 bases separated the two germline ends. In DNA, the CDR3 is TGCGCCAGCAGCCTGTTCGCCTCCGGGACTTCCTCTAGCACAGATACGCAGTATTTT. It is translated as CASSLFASGTSSSTDTQYF.

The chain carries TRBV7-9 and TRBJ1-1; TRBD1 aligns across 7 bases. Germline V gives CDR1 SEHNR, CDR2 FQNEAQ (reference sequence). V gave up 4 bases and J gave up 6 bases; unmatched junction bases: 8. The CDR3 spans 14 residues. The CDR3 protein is CASSSYRGRAEAFF. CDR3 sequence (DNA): TGTGCCAGCAGCTCCTACAGGGGACGGGCTGAAGCTTTCTTT.